This T cell receptor (beta chain) emerged from a study of shared clonotypes between healthy human individuals. Whole-study context: There were three CD4 naive, three CD4 memory, two CD8 naive and one CD8 memory plates per donor.

Genomic DNA per cell subset filled all wells of several immunoSEQ plates. Produced via immunoSEQ multiplex PCR; TCRdb's table is partial and in-frame only. The table records roughly 640,000 clones, approximately 79% of them present only once. For this clone: As yet, its antigen is unknown.

Whole-study findings and limits: Donors were few, which limited the genetic and exposure-history diversity represented.

This sequence was found in a young woman in good health. Input material: memory CD4+ T cells sorted from blood. Subset here: CD45RA-negative fraction.

The CDR3 coding sequence is TGTGCCAGCAGTCCCGGGACAGAGAACTACGAGCAGTACTTC. As protein: CASSPGTENYEQYF. This chain uses TRBV28 with TRBJ2-7; 7 positions match TRBD1. J was trimmed by 3 bases and V by 5 bases; bases with no gene match: 7. The germline gives CDR1 MDHEN, CDR2 SYDVKM. The CDR3 extends over 14 amino acids.